Below, 9 T cell receptor beta chains from the same sample are listed, as sequenced in a study of response to subunit inactivated influenza vaccine listed by TCRdb under 2018. Receptor amplification or capture employed RT-PCR. Sequencing instrument: Illumina HiSeq 2500. Using fastp at Q25 and MiXCR, TCRdb reprocessed the public reads and kept productive beta chains. Rows are combined by CDR3 protein, so each entry shows the most common genes and DNA. This sample holds roughly 500,000 distinct CDR3 sequences; under 25% were observed only once. In total, the top ten clones hold under 3.5% of the sample. This sample also appeared in a second study, on T cells expressing NK-cell markers. As the second paper documents: TCR beta cDNA libraries were prepared using 5'RACE template switching, which introduced a universal primer site and unique molecular identifiers.

The sequencing used CD4+ T cells sorted from PBMCs, collected 11 to 12 days after vaccination. These receptors originate from a man in his forties or fifties who received an inactivated influenza vaccine. Donor details come from another sample of the same person, matched by shared clones.

This clonotype was detected only a few times. The DNA for the CDR3 is TGTGCCAGCAGCTCTAGACAGGGTGGATACGAGCAGTACTTC. As protein: CASSSRQGGYEQYF. The chain couples TRBV5-6 to TRBJ2-7, with 7 bases that match TRBD1. The CDR3 is made up of 14 amino acids. V was pared by 3 bases and J by 4 bases, with 7 bases of the junction left unmatched. Per the germline V gene, CDR1 is SGHDT and CDR2 is YYEEEE.

The V and J genes are TRBV20-1 and TRBJ1-5; TRBD1 aligns across 9 bases. CDR3 size: 15 residues. Losses at the gene ends were 0 bases for V and 4 bases for J; bases not matched to a gene: 4. The germline CDR1 and CDR2 sequences are DFQATT and SNEGSKA (reference sequence). CDR3 protein: CSARDHGQGNQPQHF. The CDR3 region has the DNA TGCAGTGCTAGAGATCATGGACAGGGGAATCAGCCCCAGCATTTT.

This clonotype was counted at least ten times. The chain recombines TRBV18 with TRBJ2-5, with D uncertain. Germline V gene sequence: CDR1 KGHSH, CDR2 LQKENI. The germline V and J ends were trimmed by 3 bases and 2 bases, with 7 bases remaining between them. The CDR3 length is 13 residues. DNA for the CDR3: TGTGCCAGCTCACCCTCGATACAAGAGACCCAGTACTTC. This gives the protein CASSPSIQETQYF.

The chain recombines TRBV12-3 or TRBV12-4 with TRBJ1-2; perhaps TRBD1 as D (5 bases). V was pared by 1 base and J by 6 bases, with 9 bases between. This CDR3 is 13 amino acids long. CDR3 region: CASSLVWGNGYTF. CDR3 DNA sequence: TGTGCCAGCAGTTTAGTCTGGGGGAATGGCTACACCTTC.

This clonotype was seen a few times. The J gene is TRBJ2-5, the V gene TRBV25-1; D is possibly TRBD1 (7 bases). This CDR3 is 14 amino acids long. V was shortened by 1 base and J by 7 bases, with 13 bases between the two germline ends. The V gene's germline CDR1 is MGHDK and CDR2 SYGVNS. CDR3 region: CASSESRQGGTQYF. DNA of the CDR3: TGTGCCAGCAGTGAATCTCGCCAGGGGGGGACCCAGTACTTC.

This clonotype occurred a few times. The V and J genes are TRBV7-2 and TRBJ2-7; D may be TRBD2 (6 bases). CDR1 and CDR2 (germline): SGHTA, FQGNSA. CDR3 length equals 15 residues. V was shortened by 1 base and J by 1 base, with 11 bases between the two germline ends. The CDR3 bases are TGTGCCAGCAGCTTAGGTCCGACTAGATCCTACGAGCAGTACTTC. Protein: CASSLGPTRSYEQYF.

This sequence joins TRBV4-3 and TRBJ2-5; possible D gene TRBD1, 6 bases. The CDR3 covers 15 residues. V shed 1 base and J shed 5 bases, with 14 bases lying between them. Germline V gene lookup returns CDR1 LGHNA and CDR2 YSLEER. In DNA form, the CDR3 reads TGCGCCAGCAGCCAAGTTCTGGGGGCGTGGGAGACCCAGTACTTC. Its translation is CASSQVLGAWETQYF.

This chain connects TRBV5-1 to TRBJ2-1; 8 positions agree with TRBD1. Germline CDR1 is SGHRS and CDR2 is YFSETQ. The CDR3 runs to 15 residues. Trimming cost V 6 bases and J 8 bases; bases outside gene matches: 13. CDR3 DNA sequence: TGCGCCAGCAAAGTATCAGGGGGCCTGGGGGATGAGCAGTTCTTC. This encodes CASKVSGGLGDEQFF.

The chain carries TRBV12-3 or TRBV12-4 and TRBJ2-7; D remains unclear. CDR3 length equals 16 residues. V shed 5 bases and J shed 5 bases, with 22 bases lying between them. The CDR3 loop is CASSPEALYALHEQYF. The CDR3 DNA reads as TGTGCCAGCAGTCCCGAAGCATTGTACGCACTACACGAGCAGTACTTC.